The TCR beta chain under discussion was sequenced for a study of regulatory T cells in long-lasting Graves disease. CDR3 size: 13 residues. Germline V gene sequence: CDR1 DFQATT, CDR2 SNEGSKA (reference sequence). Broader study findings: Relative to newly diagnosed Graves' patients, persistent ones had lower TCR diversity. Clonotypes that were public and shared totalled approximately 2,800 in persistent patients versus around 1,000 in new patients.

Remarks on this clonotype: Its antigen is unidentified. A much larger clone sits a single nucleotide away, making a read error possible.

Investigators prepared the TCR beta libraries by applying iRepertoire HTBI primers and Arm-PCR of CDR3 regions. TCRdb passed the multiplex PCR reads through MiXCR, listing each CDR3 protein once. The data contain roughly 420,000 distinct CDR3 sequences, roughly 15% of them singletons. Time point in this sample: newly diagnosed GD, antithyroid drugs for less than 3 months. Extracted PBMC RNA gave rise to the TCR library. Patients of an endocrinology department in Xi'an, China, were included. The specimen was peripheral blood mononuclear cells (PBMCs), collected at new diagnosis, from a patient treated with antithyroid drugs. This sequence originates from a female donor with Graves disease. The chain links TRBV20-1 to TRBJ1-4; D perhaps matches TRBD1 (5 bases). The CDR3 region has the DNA TGCAGTGCTAGAGAGGGGCGACGGGAAAAACTGCTTTTT. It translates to CSAREGRREKLLF.